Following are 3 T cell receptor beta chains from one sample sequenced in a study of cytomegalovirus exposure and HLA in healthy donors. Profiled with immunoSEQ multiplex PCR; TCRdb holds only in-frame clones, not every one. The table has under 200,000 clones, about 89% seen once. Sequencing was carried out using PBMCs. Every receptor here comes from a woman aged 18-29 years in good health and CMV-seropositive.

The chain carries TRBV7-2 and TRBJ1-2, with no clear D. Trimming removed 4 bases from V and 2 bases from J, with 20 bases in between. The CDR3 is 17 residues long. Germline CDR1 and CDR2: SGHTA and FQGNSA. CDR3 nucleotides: TGTGCCAGCAGCTCCCCCGCCTCGGGGTTAGGAAACTATGGCTACACCTTC. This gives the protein CASSSPASGLGNYGYTF.

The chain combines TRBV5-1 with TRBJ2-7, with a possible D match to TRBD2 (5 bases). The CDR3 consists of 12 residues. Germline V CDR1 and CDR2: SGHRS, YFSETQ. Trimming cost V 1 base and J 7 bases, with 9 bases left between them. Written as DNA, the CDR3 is TGCGCCAGCAGCTTGAAAGAGCGGGAGCAGTACTTC. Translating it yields CASSLKEREQYF.

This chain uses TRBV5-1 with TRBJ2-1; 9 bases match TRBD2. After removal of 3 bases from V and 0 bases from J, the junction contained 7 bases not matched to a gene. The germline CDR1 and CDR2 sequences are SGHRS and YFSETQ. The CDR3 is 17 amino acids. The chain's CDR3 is CASSSMTSGSSYNEQFF. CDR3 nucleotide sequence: TGCGCCAGCAGCTCGATGACTAGCGGAAGCTCCTACAATGAGCAGTTCTTC. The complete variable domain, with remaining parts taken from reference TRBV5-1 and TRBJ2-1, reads KAGVTQTPRYLIKTRGQQVTLSCSPISGHRSVSWYQQTPGQGLQFLFEYFSETQRNKGNFPGRFSGRQFSNSRSEMNVSTLELGDSALYLCASSSMTSGSSYNEQFFGPGTRLTVL.